These 15 T cell receptor beta chains were all obtained from the same sample, sequenced in a study of T cells expressing NK-cell markers. TCRdb reprocessed the 5' RACE reads and keeps a single row for each CDR3 protein, giving no DNA. Reported are over 250,000 distinct CDR3 sequences; the ten largest clones contain around 4.3%. Sequencing input: blood T cells: a sorted CD56 or NKG2C T cell subset, CD4+ or CD8+ T cells, or bulk PBMC T cells (not recorded which). These receptors all stem from a woman between 18 and 70 years old in good health.

The V gene is TRBV5-1, the J gene TRBJ1-6. Germline loops: CDR1 SGHRS, CDR2 YFSETQ. The CDR3 spans 14 residues. The CDR3 loop is CASSFDISRSPLHF.

The chain couples TRBV9 to TRBJ2-2. Germline V lookup: CDR1 SGDLS, CDR2 YYNGEE. The CDR3 spans 12 residues. The CDR3 is CASSVVHGELFF. The full variable domain, with the rest looked up from reference TRBV9 and TRBJ2-2, is DSGVTQTPKHLITATGQRVTLRCSPRSGDLSVYWYQQSLDQGLQFLIQYYNGEERAKGNILERFSAQQFPDLHSELNLSSLELGDSALYFCASSVVHGELFFGEGSRLTVL.

The J gene is TRBJ1-2, the V gene TRBV6-5. The CDR3 spans 14 residues. The germline V gene has CDR1 MNHEY and CDR2 SVGAGI. The CDR3 sequence: CASSYSARTRGYTF.

The chain's CDR3 is CASSLSRGSGYTF. The rearrangement links TRBV12-3 or TRBV12-4 to TRBJ1-2; absent DNA, TCRdb's TRBD1 call cannot be checked. This CDR3 contains 13 residues.

This chain joins TRBV4-2 and TRBJ2-2; TCRdb gives TRBD1 as the D gene, but with no DNA this cannot be confirmed. The CDR3 loop spans 15 amino acids. The V gene's germline CDR1 is LGHNA and CDR2 YNFKEQ. The chain's CDR3 is CASSPLDSSTGELFF.

The J gene is TRBJ2-5, the V gene TRBV4-1; the TCRdb call, TRBD1, lacks DNA for checking. Germline V CDR1 and CDR2: MGHRA, YSYEKL. The CDR3 runs to 14 residues. The CDR3 is CASSHPRGEETQYF.

The V call is TRBV2, the J call TRBJ1-1; the TRBD1 assignment by TCRdb is unverifiable without DNA. The CDR3 extends over 14 amino acids. Per germline, CDR1 SNHLY and CDR2 FYNNEI. The CDR3 region is CASSAETQGKEAFF.

The chain carries TRBV5-6 and TRBJ2-5; TCRdb's D call, TRBD2, is unchecked because there is no DNA. The CDR3 sequence is 14 residues long. Germline V gene lookup returns CDR1 SGHDT and CDR2 YYEEEE. CDR3 in amino acids: CASSFSGSKETQYF.

The chain joins TRBV5-1 to TRBJ2-7; the TCRdb call, TRBD2, lacks DNA for checking. The length of the CDR3 is 16 residues. Per the germline V gene, CDR1 is SGHRS and CDR2 is YFSETQ. CDR3 loop: CASRRDPDPWRYEQYF.

This chain connects TRBV5-1 to TRBJ2-2; there is no DNA to check the TCRdb D call of TRBD1. This CDR3 is 14 amino acids long. Germline lookup yields CDR1 SGHRS and CDR2 YFSETQ. CDR3 in amino acids: CASRGAADAGELFF. Drawing the rest from reference TRBV5-1 and TRBJ2-2, the complete variable domain is KAGVTQTPRYLIKTRGQQVTLSCSPISGHRSVSWYQQTPGQGLQFLFEYFSETQRNKGNFPGRFSGRQFSNSRSEMNVSTLELGDSALYLCASRGAADAGELFFGEGSRLTVL.

The chain's CDR3 is CSVAAGFGQPQHF. V usage is TRBV29-1 and J usage is TRBJ1-5. From germline, CDR1 is SQVTM and CDR2 ANQGSEA. The length of the CDR3 is 13 residues.

The CDR3 here is CASSRSTSGGGNEQFF. V is TRBV4-2 and J is TRBJ2-1; the TCRdb call, TRBD2, lacks DNA for checking. CDR3 length: 16 amino acids. The germline V gene has CDR1 LGHNA and CDR2 YNFKEQ.

This chain connects TRBV20-1 to TRBJ1-2; TCRdb returns TRBD1, unconfirmable since there is no DNA. Looked up from germline, CDR1 is DFQATT and CDR2 is SNEGSKA (reference sequence). The CDR3 sequence is 14 residues long. CDR3: CSVRAQGAIDGYTF.

The chain combines TRBV12-3 or TRBV12-4 with TRBJ1-5. The CDR3 consists of 17 residues. CDR3 in amino acids: CASSFKGRGGSNQPQHF.

The J gene is TRBJ2-2, the V gene TRBV19. The germline V gene encodes CDR1 LNHDA and CDR2 SQIVND (reference sequence). The CDR3 is 14 residues long. CDR3 sequence: CASGNRLGTGELFF.